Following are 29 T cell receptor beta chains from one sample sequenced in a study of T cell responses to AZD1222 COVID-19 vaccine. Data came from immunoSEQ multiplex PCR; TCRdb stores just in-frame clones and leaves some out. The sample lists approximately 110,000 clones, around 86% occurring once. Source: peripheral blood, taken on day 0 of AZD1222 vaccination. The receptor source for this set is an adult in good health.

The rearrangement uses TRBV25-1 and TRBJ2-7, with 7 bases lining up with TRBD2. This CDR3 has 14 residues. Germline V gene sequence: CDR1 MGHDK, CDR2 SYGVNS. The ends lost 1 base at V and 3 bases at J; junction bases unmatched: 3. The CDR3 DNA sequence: TGTGCCAGCAGTGAATCCGCTAGCGGCTACGAGCAGTACTTC. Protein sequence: CASSESASGYEQYF.

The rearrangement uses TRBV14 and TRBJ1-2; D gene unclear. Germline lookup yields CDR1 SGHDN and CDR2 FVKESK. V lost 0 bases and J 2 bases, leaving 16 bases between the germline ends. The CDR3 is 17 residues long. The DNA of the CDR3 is TGTGCCAGCAGCCAAGATTACGGTAGTCTCATAAACTATGGCTACACCTTC. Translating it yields CASSQDYGSLINYGYTF.

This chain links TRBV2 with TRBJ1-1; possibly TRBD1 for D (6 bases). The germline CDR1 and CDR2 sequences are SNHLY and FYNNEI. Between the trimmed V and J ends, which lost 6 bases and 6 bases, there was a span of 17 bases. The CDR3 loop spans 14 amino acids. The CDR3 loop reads CASSIVRGTPEAFF. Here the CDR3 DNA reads TGTGCCAGCAGCATAGTGAGGGGGACACCTGAAGCTTTCTTT.

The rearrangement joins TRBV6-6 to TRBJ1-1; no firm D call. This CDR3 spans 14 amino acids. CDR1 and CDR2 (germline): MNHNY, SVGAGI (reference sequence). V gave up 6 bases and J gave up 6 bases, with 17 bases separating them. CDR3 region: CASSNPLREAEAFF. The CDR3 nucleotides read TGTGCCAGCAGCAACCCATTGAGGGAGGCTGAAGCTTTCTTT.

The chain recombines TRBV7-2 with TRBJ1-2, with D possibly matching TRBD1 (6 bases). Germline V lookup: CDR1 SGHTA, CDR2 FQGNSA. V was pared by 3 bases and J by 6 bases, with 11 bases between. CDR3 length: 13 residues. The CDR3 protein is CASSFGQTDGYTF. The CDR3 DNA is TGTGCCAGCAGCTTTGGACAGACCGATGGCTACACCTTC.

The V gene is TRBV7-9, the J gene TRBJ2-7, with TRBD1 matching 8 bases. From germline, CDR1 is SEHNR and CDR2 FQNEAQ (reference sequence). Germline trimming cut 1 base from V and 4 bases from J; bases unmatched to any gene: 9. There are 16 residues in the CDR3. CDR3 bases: TGTGCCAGCAGCTTAGTTTCAGGGGGCGGCGGGTACGAGCAGTACTTC. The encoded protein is CASSLVSGGGGYEQYF. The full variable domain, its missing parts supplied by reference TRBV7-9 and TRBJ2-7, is DTGVSQNPRHKITKRGQNVTFRCDPISEHNRLYWYRQTLGQGPEFLTYFQNEAQLEKSRLLSDRFSAERPKGSFSTLEIQRTEQGDSAMYLCASSLVSGGGGYEQYFGPGTRLTVT.

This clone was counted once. The CDR3 nucleotides are TGCGCCAGCAGCCAAGCGGGACAGATTTTAAGGACTGAAGCTTTCTTT. Residues: CASSQAGQILRTEAFF. The chain recombines TRBV4-1 with TRBJ1-1, with 7 bases aligning to TRBD1. Trimming cost V 1 base and J 5 bases; bases outside gene matches: 10. The CDR3 spans 16 residues. CDR1 is MGHRA, CDR2 YSYEKL, per germline.

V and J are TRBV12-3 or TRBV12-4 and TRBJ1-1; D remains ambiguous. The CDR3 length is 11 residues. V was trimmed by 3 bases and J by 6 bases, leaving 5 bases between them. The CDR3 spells CASSFRAEAFF. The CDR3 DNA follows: TGTGCCAGCAGTTTCCGTGCTGAAGCTTTCTTT.

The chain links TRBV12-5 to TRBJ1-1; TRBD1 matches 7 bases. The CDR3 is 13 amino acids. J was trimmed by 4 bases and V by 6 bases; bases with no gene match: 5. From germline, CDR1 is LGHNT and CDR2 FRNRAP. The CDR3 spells CASGTGQSTEAFF. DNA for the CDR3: TGTGCTAGTGGGACAGGGCAGAGCACTGAAGCTTTCTTT.

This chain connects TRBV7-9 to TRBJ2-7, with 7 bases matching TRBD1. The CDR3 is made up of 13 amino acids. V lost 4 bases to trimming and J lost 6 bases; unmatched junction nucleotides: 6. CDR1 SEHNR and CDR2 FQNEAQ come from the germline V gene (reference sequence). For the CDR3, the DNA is TGTGCCAGCAGCTATTCCCAGGGGGTCGAGCAGTACTTC. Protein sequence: CASSYSQGVEQYF.

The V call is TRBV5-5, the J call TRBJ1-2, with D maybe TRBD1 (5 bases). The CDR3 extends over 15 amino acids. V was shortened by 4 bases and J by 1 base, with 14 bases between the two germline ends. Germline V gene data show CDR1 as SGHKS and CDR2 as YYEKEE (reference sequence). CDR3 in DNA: TGTGCCAGCAGCCTGGACACAGACCTTAACTATGGCTACACCTTC. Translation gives CASSLDTDLNYGYTF.

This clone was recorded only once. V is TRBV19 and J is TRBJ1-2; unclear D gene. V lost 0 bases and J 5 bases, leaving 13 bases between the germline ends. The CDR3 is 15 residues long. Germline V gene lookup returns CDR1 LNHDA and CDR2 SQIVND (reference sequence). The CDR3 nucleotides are TGTGCCAGTAGTATAGATATTTACGGAAAATATGGCTACACCTTC. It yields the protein CASSIDIYGKYGYTF.

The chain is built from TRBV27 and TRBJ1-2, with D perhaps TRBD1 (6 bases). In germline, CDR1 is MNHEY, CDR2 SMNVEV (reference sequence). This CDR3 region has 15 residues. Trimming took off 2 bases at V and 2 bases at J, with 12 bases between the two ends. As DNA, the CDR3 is TGTGCCAGCAGTTTAGTAGGGGGGCCCAACTATGGCTACACCTTC. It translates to CASSLVGGPNYGYTF.

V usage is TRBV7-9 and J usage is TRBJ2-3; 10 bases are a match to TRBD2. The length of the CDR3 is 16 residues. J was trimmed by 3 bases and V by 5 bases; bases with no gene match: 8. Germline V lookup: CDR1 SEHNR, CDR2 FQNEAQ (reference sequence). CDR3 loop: CASSPPLAGSTDTQYF. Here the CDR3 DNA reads TGTGCCAGCAGCCCCCCACTAGCGGGGTCGACAGATACGCAGTATTTT.

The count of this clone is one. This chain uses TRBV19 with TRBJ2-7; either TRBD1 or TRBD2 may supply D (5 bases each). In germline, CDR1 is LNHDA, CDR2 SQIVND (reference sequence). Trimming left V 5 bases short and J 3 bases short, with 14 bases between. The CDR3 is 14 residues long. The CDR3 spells CASSGYGTGYEQYF. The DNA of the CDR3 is TGTGCCAGTAGTGGATATGGGACGGGCTACGAGCAGTACTTC.

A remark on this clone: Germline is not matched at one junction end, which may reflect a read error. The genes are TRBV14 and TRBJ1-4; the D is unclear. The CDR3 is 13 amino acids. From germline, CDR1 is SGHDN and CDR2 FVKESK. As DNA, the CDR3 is TGTGCTAGCAGCCAAGGAATTAATGAAAAACTGTTTTTT. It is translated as CASSQGINEKLFF.

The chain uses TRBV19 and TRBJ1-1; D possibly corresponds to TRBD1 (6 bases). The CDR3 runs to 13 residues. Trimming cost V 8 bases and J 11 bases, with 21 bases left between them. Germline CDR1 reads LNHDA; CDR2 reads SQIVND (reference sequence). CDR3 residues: CASPSQEGVWAFF. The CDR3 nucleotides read TGTGCCAGTCCCTCTCAGGAGGGGGTTTGGGCTTTCTTT.

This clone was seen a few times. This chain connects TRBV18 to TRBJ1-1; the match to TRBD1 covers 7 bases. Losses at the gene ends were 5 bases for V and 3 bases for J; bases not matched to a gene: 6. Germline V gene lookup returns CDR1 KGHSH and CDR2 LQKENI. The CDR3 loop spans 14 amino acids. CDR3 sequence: CASSETGTYTEAFF. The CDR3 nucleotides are TGTGCCAGCTCAGAGACAGGGACTTACACTGAAGCTTTCTTT.

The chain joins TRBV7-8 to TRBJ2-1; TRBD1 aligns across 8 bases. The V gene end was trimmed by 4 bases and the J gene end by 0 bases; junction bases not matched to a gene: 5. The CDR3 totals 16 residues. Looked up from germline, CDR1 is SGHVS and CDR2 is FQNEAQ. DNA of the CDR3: TGTGCCAGCAGCTCTCTGACAGGGGCCTCCTACAATGAGCAGTTCTTC. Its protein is CASSSLTGASYNEQFF.

In DNA form, the CDR3 reads TGTGCCAGCTCACCATTGGGACCTTCCATGGAGACCCAGTACTTC. Its translation: CASSPLGPSMETQYF. J is TRBJ2-5 and V is TRBV18; the D call may be TRBD1 or TRBD2 (5 bases each). Germline-derived CDR1 and CDR2 are KGHSH and LQKENI. V was cut by 2 bases and J by 5 bases, with 15 bases left in between. CDR3 length equals 15 residues. Full variable domain (outside the CDR3, taken from reference TRBV18 and TRBJ2-5): NAGVMQNPRHLVRRRGQEARLRCSPMKGHSHVYWYRQLPEEGLKFMVYLQKENIIDESGMPKERFSAEFPKEGPSILRIQQVVRGDSAAYFCASSPLGPSMETQYFGPGTRLLVL.

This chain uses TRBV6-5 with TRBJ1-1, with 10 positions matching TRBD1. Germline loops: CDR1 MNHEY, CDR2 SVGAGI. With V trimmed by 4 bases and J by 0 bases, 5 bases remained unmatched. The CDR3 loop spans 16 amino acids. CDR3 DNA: TGTGCCAGCAGTTTAGGACAGGGGGTAGTGAACACTGAAGCTTTCTTT. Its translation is CASSLGQGVVNTEAFF.

The CDR3 loop reads CASSLGGAGGRYGYTF. The CDR3 DNA reads as TGTGCCAGCAGCTTGGGCGGGGCAGGGGGCAGGTATGGCTACACCTTC. V is TRBV5-6 and J is TRBJ1-2, with 8 bases aligning to TRBD1. Germline CDR1 SGHDT, CDR2 YYEEEE. Trimming cost V 0 bases and J 5 bases; bases outside gene matches: 9. The CDR3 covers 16 residues.

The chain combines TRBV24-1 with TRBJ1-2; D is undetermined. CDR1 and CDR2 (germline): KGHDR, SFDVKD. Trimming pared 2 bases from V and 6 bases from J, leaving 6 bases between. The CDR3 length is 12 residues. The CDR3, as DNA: TGTGCCACCAGTGATTACGGGAATGGCTACACCTTC. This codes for CATSDYGNGYTF.

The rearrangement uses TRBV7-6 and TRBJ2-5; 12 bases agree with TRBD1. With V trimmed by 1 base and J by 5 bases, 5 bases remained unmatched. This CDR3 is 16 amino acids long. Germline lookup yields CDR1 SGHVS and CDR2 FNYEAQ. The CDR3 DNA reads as TGTGCCAGCAGCTTAGTCGGGACAGGGGGCTGGGAGACCCAGTACTTC. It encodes CASSLVGTGGWETQYF.

CDR3 DNA sequence: TGTGCCAGTAGCCATTCGACAGGAGAAGCTTTCTTT. Protein: CASSHSTGEAFF. The gene calls are TRBV19 and TRBJ1-1; tentative D call: TRBD1 (6 bases). From germline, CDR1 is LNHDA and CDR2 SQIVND (reference sequence). V gave up 6 bases and J gave up 8 bases, with 13 bases separating them. This CDR3 is built from 12 residues.

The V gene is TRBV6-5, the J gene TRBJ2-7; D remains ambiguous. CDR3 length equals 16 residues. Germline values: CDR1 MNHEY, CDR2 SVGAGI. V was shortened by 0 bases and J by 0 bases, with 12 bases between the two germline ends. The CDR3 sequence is CASSYSNGPASYEQYF. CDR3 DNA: TGTGCCAGCAGTTACTCGAATGGGCCAGCCTCCTACGAGCAGTACTTC.

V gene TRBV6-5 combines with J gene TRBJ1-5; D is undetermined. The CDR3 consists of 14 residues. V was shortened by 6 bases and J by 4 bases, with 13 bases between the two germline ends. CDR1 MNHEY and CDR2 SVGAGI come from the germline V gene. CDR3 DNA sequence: TGTGCCAGCAGATATTCGGACGGGAATCAGCCCCAGCATTTT. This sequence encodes CASRYSDGNQPQHF.

The CDR3 loop reads CASSIGTFSGNTIYF. In nucleotides, the CDR3 is TGTGCCAGTAGTATTGGGACATTCTCTGGAAACACCATATATTTT. The chain is built from TRBV19 and TRBJ1-3; possibly TRBD1 for D (6 bases). The V end lost 3 bases, the J end lost 0 bases, and 9 bases lay between the germline ends. The CDR3 extends over 15 amino acids. Germline assignment: CDR1 LNHDA and CDR2 SQIVND (reference sequence).

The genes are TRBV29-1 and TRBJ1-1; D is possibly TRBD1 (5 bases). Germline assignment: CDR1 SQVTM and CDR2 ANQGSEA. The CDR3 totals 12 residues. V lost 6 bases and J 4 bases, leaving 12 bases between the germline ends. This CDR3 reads CSVAQGSTEAFF. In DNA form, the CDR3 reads TGCAGCGTAGCCCAGGGATCCACTGAAGCTTTCTTT.